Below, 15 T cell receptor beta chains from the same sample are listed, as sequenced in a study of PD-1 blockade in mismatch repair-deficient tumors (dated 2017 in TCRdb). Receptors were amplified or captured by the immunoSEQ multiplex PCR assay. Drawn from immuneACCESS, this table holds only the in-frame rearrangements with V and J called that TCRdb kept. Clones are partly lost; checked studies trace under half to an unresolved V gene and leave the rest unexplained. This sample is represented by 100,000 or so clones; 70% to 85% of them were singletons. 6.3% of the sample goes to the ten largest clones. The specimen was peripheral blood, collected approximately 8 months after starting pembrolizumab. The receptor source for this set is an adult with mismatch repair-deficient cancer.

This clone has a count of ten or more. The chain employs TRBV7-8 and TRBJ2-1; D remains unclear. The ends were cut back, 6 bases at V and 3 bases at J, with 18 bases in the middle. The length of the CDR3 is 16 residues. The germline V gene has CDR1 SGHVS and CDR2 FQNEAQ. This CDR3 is CASSPVLEVGYNEQFF. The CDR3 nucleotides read TGTGCCAGCAGTCCCGTCTTAGAGGTGGGCTACAATGAGCAGTTCTTC.

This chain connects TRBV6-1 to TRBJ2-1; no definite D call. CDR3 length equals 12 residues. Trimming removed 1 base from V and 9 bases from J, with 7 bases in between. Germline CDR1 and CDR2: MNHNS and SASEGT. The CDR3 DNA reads TGTGCCAGCAGTGAAGGTTCTGTTGAGCAGTTCTTC. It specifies CASSEGSVEQFF.

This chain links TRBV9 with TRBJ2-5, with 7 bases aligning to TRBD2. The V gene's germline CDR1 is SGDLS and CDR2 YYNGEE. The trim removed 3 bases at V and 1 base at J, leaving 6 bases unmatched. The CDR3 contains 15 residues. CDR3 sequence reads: CASSGSGWVQETQYF. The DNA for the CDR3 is TGTGCCAGCAGCGGTAGCGGGTGGGTCCAAGAGACCCAGTACTTC.

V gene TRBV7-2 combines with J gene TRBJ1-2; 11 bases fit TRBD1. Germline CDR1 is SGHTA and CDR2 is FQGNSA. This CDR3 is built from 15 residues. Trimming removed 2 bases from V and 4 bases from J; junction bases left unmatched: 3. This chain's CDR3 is CASSLRTGGGYGYTF. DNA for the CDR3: TGTGCCAGCAGCTTAAGGACAGGGGGCGGCTATGGCTACACCTTC.

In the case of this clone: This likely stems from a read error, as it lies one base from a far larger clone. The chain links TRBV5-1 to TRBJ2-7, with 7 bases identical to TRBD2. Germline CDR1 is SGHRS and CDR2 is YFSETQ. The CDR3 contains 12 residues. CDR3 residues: CASSLGGDEQYF. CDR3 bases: TGCGCCAGCAGTTTGGGGGGGGACGAGCAGTACTTC.

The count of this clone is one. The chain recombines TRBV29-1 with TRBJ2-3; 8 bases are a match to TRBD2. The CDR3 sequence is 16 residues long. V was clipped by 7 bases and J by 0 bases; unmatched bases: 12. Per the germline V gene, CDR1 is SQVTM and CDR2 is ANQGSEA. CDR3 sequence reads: CSAFGGSGVSTDTQYF. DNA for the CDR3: TGCAGCGCGTTTGGCGGTAGCGGGGTAAGCACAGATACGCAGTATTTT.

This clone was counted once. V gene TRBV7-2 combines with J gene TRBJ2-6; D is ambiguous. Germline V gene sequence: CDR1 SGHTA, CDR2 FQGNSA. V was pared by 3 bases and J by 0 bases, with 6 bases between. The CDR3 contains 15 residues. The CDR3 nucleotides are TGTGCCAGCAGCTTCTCTAGCTCTGGGGCCAACGTCCTGACTTTC. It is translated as CASSFSSSGANVLTF.

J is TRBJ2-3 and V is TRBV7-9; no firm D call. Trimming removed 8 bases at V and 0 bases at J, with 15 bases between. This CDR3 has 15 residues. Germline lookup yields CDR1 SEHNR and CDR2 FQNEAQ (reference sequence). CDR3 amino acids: CASVLLDVSTDTQYF. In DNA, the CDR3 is TGTGCCAGCGTCCTCCTGGACGTAAGCACAGATACGCAGTATTTT. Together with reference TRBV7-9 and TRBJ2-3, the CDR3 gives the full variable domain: DTGVSQNPRHKITKRGQNVTFRCDPISEHNRLYWYRQTLGQGPEFLTYFQNEAQLEKSRLLSDRFSAERPKGSFSTLEIQRTEQGDSAMYLCASVLLDVSTDTQYFGPGTRLTVL.

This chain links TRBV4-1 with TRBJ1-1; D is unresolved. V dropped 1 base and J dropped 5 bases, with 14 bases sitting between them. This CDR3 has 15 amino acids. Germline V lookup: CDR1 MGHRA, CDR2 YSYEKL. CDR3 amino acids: CASSQVPTTGTEAFF. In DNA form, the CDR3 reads TGCGCCAGCAGCCAAGTCCCGACTACTGGGACTGAAGCTTTCTTT.

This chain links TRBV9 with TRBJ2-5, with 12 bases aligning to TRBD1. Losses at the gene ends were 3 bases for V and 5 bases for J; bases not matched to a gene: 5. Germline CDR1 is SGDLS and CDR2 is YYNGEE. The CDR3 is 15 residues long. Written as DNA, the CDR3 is TGTGCCAGCAGCGCGGCCGGGACAGGGGGCGAGACCCAGTACTTC. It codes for CASSAAGTGGETQYF.

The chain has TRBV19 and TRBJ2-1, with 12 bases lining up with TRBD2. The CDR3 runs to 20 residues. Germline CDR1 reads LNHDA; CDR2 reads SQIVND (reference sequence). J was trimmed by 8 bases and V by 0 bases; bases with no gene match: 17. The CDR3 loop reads CASSIDQVKGTSGWGYEQFF. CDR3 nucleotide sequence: TGTGCCAGTAGTATAGATCAGGTGAAAGGGACTAGCGGGTGGGGCTATGAGCAGTTCTTC.

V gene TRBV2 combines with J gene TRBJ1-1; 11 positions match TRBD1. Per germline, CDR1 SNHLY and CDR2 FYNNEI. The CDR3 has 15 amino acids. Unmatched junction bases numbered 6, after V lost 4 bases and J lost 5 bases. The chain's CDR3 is CASSATDRGRTEAFF. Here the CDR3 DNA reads TGTGCCAGCAGTGCTACGGACAGGGGGCGAACTGAAGCTTTCTTT. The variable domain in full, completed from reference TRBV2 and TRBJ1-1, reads EPEVTQTPSHQVTQMGQEVILRCVPISNHLYFYWYRQILGQKVEFLVSFYNNEISEKSEIFDDQFSVERPDGSNFTLKIRSTKLEDSAMYFCASSATDRGRTEAFFGQGTRLTVV.

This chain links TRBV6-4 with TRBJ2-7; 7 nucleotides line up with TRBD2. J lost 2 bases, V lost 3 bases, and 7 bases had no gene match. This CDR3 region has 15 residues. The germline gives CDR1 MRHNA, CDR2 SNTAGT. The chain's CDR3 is CASSEASGGTYEQYF. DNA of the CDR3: TGTGCCAGCAGTGAAGCCTCGGGGGGAACCTACGAGCAGTACTTC.

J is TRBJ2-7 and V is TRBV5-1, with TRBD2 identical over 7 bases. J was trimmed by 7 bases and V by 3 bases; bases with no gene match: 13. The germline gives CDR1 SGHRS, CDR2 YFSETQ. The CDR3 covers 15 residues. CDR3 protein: CASSSSSGTLWEQYF. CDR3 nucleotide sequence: TGCGCCAGCAGCTCCTCTAGCGGTACACTCTGGGAGCAGTACTTC.

The CDR3 sequence is CASRKDWDPAFF. The DNA of the CDR3 is TGTGCCAGCAGAAAGGACTGGGATCCAGCTTTCTTT. This rearrangement joins TRBV2 to TRBJ1-1; the D is unclear. The CDR3 runs 12 residues. The V gene lost 6 bases and the J gene lost 10 bases, with 15 bases spanning the gap. The germline CDR1 and CDR2 sequences are SNHLY and FYNNEI.